This T cell receptor beta chain originates from a study of cytomegalovirus exposure and HLA in healthy donors. Germline assignment: CDR1 SGHNT and CDR2 YYREEE (reference sequence). The CDR3 contains 13 residues. The V and J ends lost 4 bases and 4 bases respectively, with 11 bases between them. PCR involved 60 Vbeta and 13 Jbeta primers. Here immunoSEQ multiplex PCR was the method, and the copy in TCRdb shows in-frame clones only, minus some. This sample yields about 200,000 clones, of which 80% to 85% are seen a single time; around 2.7% belongs to the top ten. The genes are TRBV5-4 and TRBJ2-5; the D gene is possibly TRBD2 (5 bases). Sequenced: PBMCs. The receptor was derived from a woman aged 40 to 55 in good health and CMV-seronegative. This CDR3 reads CASSGGSTETQYF. Written as DNA, the CDR3 is TGTGCCAGCAGCGGCGGGTCTACAGAGACCCAGTACTTC.